Listed below are T cell receptor beta chains from one sample, sequenced in a study of cytomegalovirus exposure and HLA in healthy donors. Using immunoSEQ multiplex PCR, the repertoire was profiled, and TCRdb retains in-frame clones only, with some absent. The sample holds 130,000 to 150,000 clones, about 70% seen once. Specimen: PBMCs. The receptors come from a woman in her 40s in good health and CMV-seronegative. CDR3s include the opening cysteine and the closing phenylalanine or tryptophan. The order of the fields is J gene, D gene, V gene, clone size, CDR3 DNA, CDR3 protein. A D gene is named only where the DNA matches it firmly. Some rows mark clone size as missing; the rest say once, few, many or name a class of expanded clone.

J gene: TRBJ2-2
D gene: TRBD2
V gene: TRBV2
clone size: NA
CDR3 DNA: TGTGCCAGCAGTGGAAGTAGCGGGGGGGCACGGACCGGGGAGCTGTTTTTT
CDR3 protein: CASSGSSGGARTGELFF

J gene: TRBJ2-7
D gene: TRBD1
V gene: TRBV6-6
clone size: once
CDR3 DNA: TGTGCCAGCAGTTACTCGGGGACAGGGGACGAGCAGTACTTC
CDR3 protein: CASSYSGTGDEQYF

J gene: TRBJ1-5
D gene: NA
V gene: TRBV16
clone size: NA
CDR3 DNA: TGTGCCAGCAGCCCCCCCGCGGGTAGCAATCAGCCCCAGCATTTT
CDR3 protein: CASSPPAGSNQPQHF

J gene: TRBJ2-2
D gene: TRBD2
V gene: TRBV2
clone size: NA
CDR3 DNA: TGTGCCAGCTCTTCGGGGGGTTCCCATGCCAGGGAGCTGTTTTTT
CDR3 protein: CASSSGGSHARELFF

J gene: TRBJ2-3
D gene: NA
V gene: TRBV15
clone size: NA
CDR3 DNA: TGTGCCACCAGCAGACTGCAGGGTTGGACAGATACGCAGTATTTT
CDR3 protein: CATSRLQGWTDTQYF

J gene: TRBJ1-1
D gene: NA
V gene: TRBV19
clone size: NA
CDR3 DNA: TGTGCCAGTAGGTTTCGGGTTATGAACACTGAAGCTTTCTTT
CDR3 protein: CASRFRVMNTEAFF

J gene: TRBJ1-2
D gene: NA
V gene: TRBV28
clone size: once
CDR3 DNA: TGTGCCAGCAGTTTATTCGTGGGGGCGGATGGCTACACCTTC
CDR3 protein: CASSLFVGADGYTF

J gene: TRBJ2-6
D gene: NA
V gene: TRBV19
clone size: NA
CDR3 DNA: TGTGCCAGTAGTATGACAGCCTACCTCTCTGGGGCCAACGTCCTGACTTTC
CDR3 protein: CASSMTAYLSGANVLTF

J gene: TRBJ1-5
D gene: NA
V gene: TRBV28
clone size: NA
CDR3 DNA: TGTGCCAGCAGTTCCGCCGGGGGCAATCAGCCCCAGCATTTT
CDR3 protein: CASSSAGGNQPQHF

J gene: TRBJ2-2
D gene: NA
V gene: TRBV6-1
clone size: NA
CDR3 DNA: TGTGCCAGCAGGTTGGCCGCGAACACCGGGGAGCTGTTTTTT
CDR3 protein: CASRLAANTGELFF

J gene: TRBJ2-7
D gene: TRBD1
V gene: TRBV25-1
clone size: NA
CDR3 DNA: TGTGCCAGCAGTGCCTCCGGGACAGTGAGCTCCTACGAGCAGTACTTC
CDR3 protein: CASSASGTVSSYEQYF

J gene: TRBJ1-1
D gene: NA
V gene: TRBV9
clone size: few
CDR3 DNA: TGTGCCAGCAGCGTATCTGTGGGGGACAACATGAACACTGAAGCTTTCTTT
CDR3 protein: CASSVSVGDNMNTEAFF

J gene: TRBJ1-3
D gene: TRBD1
V gene: TRBV28
clone size: NA
CDR3 DNA: TGTGCCAGCAGTATGAACAGGGGGTACTCTGGAAACACCATATATTTT
CDR3 protein: CASSMNRGYSGNTIYF

J gene: TRBJ1-5
D gene: TRBD1
V gene: TRBV28
clone size: NA
CDR3 DNA: TGTGCCAGCAGTCTTCGACAGGGGGGCGGTAGCAATCAGCCCCAGCATTTT
CDR3 protein: CASSLRQGGGSNQPQHF

J gene: TRBJ1-2
D gene: NA
V gene: TRBV19
clone size: once
CDR3 DNA: TGTGCCAGTAGTATCGGGTCTTCCGGAGCTACCAAGGGCTACACCTTC
CDR3 protein: CASSIGSSGATKGYTF

J gene: TRBJ1-1
D gene: NA
V gene: TRBV6-5
clone size: NA
CDR3 DNA: TGTGCCAGCAGTCGGACATCGGTGAACACTGAAGCTTTCTTT
CDR3 protein: CASSRTSVNTEAFF